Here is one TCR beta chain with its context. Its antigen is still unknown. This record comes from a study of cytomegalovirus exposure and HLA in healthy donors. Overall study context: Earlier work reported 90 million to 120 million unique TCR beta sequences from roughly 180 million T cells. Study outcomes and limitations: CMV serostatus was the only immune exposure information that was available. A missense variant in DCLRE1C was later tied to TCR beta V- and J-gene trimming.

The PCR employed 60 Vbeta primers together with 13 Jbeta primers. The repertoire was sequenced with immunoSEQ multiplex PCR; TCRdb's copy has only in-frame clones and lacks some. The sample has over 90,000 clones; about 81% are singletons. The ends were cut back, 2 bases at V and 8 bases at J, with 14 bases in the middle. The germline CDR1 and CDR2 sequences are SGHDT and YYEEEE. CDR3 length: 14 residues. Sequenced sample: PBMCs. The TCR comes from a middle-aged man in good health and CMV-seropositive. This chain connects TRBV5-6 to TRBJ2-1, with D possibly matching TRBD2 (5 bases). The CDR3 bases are TGTGCCAGCAGCTTAAAGGGTATGGGAGATGAGCAGTTCTTC. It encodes CASSLKGMGDEQFF.